Following are 28 T cell receptor beta chains from one sample sequenced in a study of blood T cell repertoires in COVID-19. Sequenced by immunoSEQ multiplex PCR; TCRdb stores in-frame clones only, minus some. Found here are approximately 170,000 clones, over 65% of them singletons; the top ten hold nearly 4.5%. Input material: PBMCs or T cells enriched from blood (not recorded which). Receptor source: a woman in her forties or fifties who had recovered from COVID-19.

This rearrangement joins TRBV2 to TRBJ1-2; 8 bases fit TRBD1. V trimming: 6 bases; J trimming: 4 bases; junction bases outside the gene matches: 7. CDR3 size: 14 residues. CDR1 is SNHLY, CDR2 FYNNEI, per germline. The CDR3 sequence: CASRTDRAGYGYTF. CDR3 coding DNA: TGTGCCAGCAGAACGGACAGGGCAGGCTATGGCTACACCTTC.

The rearrangement links TRBV6-1 to TRBJ2-2; 8 nucleotides line up with TRBD2. V trimming: 2 bases; J trimming: 3 bases; junction bases outside the gene matches: 2. In germline, CDR1 is MNHNS, CDR2 SASEGT. This CDR3 spans 15 amino acids. The CDR3 DNA reads TGTGCCAGCAGTGAATCGGGGGGGCACACCGGGGAGCTGTTTTTT. It is translated as CASSESGGHTGELFF.

The chain recombines TRBV6-5 with TRBJ2-7; TRBD2 agrees at 8 bases. From germline, CDR1 is MNHEY and CDR2 SVGAGI. The CDR3 contains 14 residues. The V segment lost 5 bases and the J segment 1 base; nucleotides outside the gene matches: 4. The CDR3 loop is CASSKIAGSYEQYV. The CDR3 nucleotides read TGTGCCAGCAGTAAGATAGCGGGGTCCTACGAGCAGTACGTC.

The chain recombines TRBV4-2 with TRBJ1-5; possible D gene TRBD1, 6 bases. This CDR3 comprises 16 residues. Germline values: CDR1 LGHNA, CDR2 YNFKEQ. Trimming removed 3 bases from V and 8 bases from J, with 20 bases in between. CDR3 loop: CASSHNTGTPPKPQHF. CDR3 bases: TGTGCCAGCAGCCATAATACCGGGACACCCCCGAAGCCCCAGCATTTT.

V is TRBV27 and J is TRBJ2-2, with 9 bases identical to TRBD2. This CDR3 is built from 16 residues. With 5 bases clipped from V and 4 bases from J, the junction kept 8 bases outside the gene matches. From germline, CDR1 is MNHEY and CDR2 SMNVEV (reference sequence). The CDR3 loop reads CASSHWGSGSTGELFF. The CDR3 region has the DNA TGTGCCAGCAGTCACTGGGGTAGCGGGAGCACCGGGGAGCTGTTTTTT.

The chain combines TRBV30 with TRBJ1-2; 8 bases match TRBD1. The CDR3 has 14 amino acids. CDR1 and CDR2 (germline): GTSNPN, SVGIG (reference sequence). The V segment lost 0 bases and the J segment 8 bases; nucleotides outside the gene matches: 8. The CDR3 protein is CAWSVRGPVEGYTF. The CDR3 DNA is TGTGCCTGGAGTGTCAGGGGGCCGGTCGAAGGCTACACCTTC. Drawing the rest from reference TRBV30 and TRBJ1-2, the complete variable domain is SQTIHQWPATLVQPVGSPLSLECTVEGTSNPNLYWYRQAAGRGLQLLFYSVGIGQISSEVPQNLSASRPQDRQFILSSKKLLLSDSGFYLCAWSVRGPVEGYTFGSGTRLTVV.

The rearrangement joins TRBV19 to TRBJ1-2, with a tentative D call TRBD1 (6 bases). Germline lookup yields CDR1 LNHDA and CDR2 SQIVND (reference sequence). This CDR3 contains 14 residues. The germline V and J ends were trimmed by 1 base and 7 bases, with 13 bases remaining between them. CDR3 nucleotides: TGTGCCAGTAGTATAGGCCCAACAGGGACTGGCTACACCTTC. Translated, it gives CASSIGPTGTGYTF.

This clone was observed a handful of times. The chain employs TRBV18 and TRBJ2-2; possibly TRBD1 for D (6 bases). The germline CDR1 and CDR2 sequences are KGHSH and LQKENI. The V end was cut by 3 bases, the J end by 5 bases, with 13 bases between. CDR3 length: 15 amino acids. CDR3 region: CASSPSSRGTGELFF. In DNA form, the CDR3 reads TGTGCCAGCTCACCCTCCAGCAGGGGTACCGGGGAGCTGTTTTTT.

The chain is built from TRBV3-1 (or the pseudogene TRBV3-2) and TRBJ2-5; a possible D gene is TRBD2 (5 bases). The CDR3 has 15 amino acids. V lost 3 bases, J lost 0 bases, and 11 bases lay in between. The germline V gene has CDR1 LGHDT and CDR2 YNNKEL (reference sequence). CDR3 DNA: TGTGCCAGCAGCCATCGACTAATGTACCAAGAGACCCAGTACTTC. Its protein is CASSHRLMYQETQYF.

The CDR3 nucleotides are TGTGCCAGCAGCCAAGAACAGGGATGGGACACTGAAGCTTTCTTT. This translates into CASSQEQGWDTEAFF. The gene calls are TRBV14 and TRBJ1-1; D might be TRBD1 (6 bases). Germline loops: CDR1 SGHDN, CDR2 FVKESK. Between the trimmed V and J ends, which lost 0 bases and 3 bases, there was a span of 11 bases. The CDR3 has 15 amino acids.

This clone was seen just once. This chain joins TRBV28 and TRBJ1-5; 8 nucleotides match TRBD1. The V segment lost 3 bases and the J segment 11 bases; nucleotides outside the gene matches: 12. Germline lookup yields CDR1 MDHEN and CDR2 SYDVKM. The CDR3 has 15 amino acids. CDR3 DNA sequence: TGTGCCAGCAGTTTTAGGTCAGGGGGCATCCGGGCCCAGCATTTT. It encodes CASSFRSGGIRAQHF.

The chain joins TRBV18 to TRBJ1-4, with unresolved D. CDR1 and CDR2 (germline): KGHSH, LQKENI. V was clipped by 6 bases and J by 0 bases, with 11 bases between them. CDR3 size: 15 residues. The CDR3 DNA is TGTGCCAGCTCCGGGCCGGGAACAACTAATGAAAAACTGTTTTTT. Translated, it gives CASSGPGTTNEKLFF.

This clone was recorded only once. The chain joins TRBV2 to TRBJ2-1; D gene uncertain. V was clipped by 1 base and J by 4 bases, with 5 bases between them. Per the germline V gene, CDR1 is SNHLY and CDR2 is FYNNEI. The CDR3 runs 13 residues. The CDR3 DNA follows: TGTGCCAGCAGTGAAGTCCTTTACAATGAGCAGTTCTTC. Translation gives CASSEVLYNEQFF.

This rearrangement joins TRBV18 to TRBJ2-7; TRBD1 agrees at 11 bases. Germline CDR1 is KGHSH and CDR2 is LQKENI. Trimming cost V 3 bases and J 5 bases; bases outside gene matches: 6. There are 15 residues in the CDR3. For the CDR3, the DNA is TGTGCCAGCTCACCCCGGGACAGGGGGTTCAACGAGCAGTACGTC. Its translation is CASSPRDRGFNEQYV.

This clone was counted only a few times. This sequence joins TRBV10-1 and TRBJ2-1, with a tentative D call TRBD1 (5 bases). The CDR3 is made up of 12 amino acids. CDR1 and CDR2 (germline): WNHNN, SYGVQD (reference sequence). Trimming took 8 bases from V and 7 from J, leaving 12 bases between them. For the CDR3, the DNA is TGCGCCAGCTCGGAACAGGATAATGAGCAGTTCTTC. Translation: CASSEQDNEQFF.

The V gene is TRBV7-9, the J gene TRBJ1-1, with D tentatively TRBD1 (5 bases). Germline V CDR1 and CDR2: SEHNR, FQNEAQ (reference sequence). The CDR3 totals 12 residues. For the CDR3, the DNA is TGTGCAGTGGCGCAGGGAAACACTGAAGCTTTCTTT. Translated: CAVAQGNTEAFF.

The rearrangement links TRBV19 to TRBJ1-1; 7 bases map to TRBD1. The V segment lost 3 bases and the J segment 0 bases; nucleotides outside the gene matches: 1. The CDR3 sequence is 14 residues long. The germline gives CDR1 LNHDA, CDR2 SQIVND (reference sequence). The CDR3 nucleotides read TGTGCCAGTAGTATGGGACAGCTGAACACTGAAGCTTTCTTT. Protein sequence: CASSMGQLNTEAFF.

Concerning this clone itself: Other DNA variants within this sample encode the same CDR3. This sequence joins TRBV18 and TRBJ2-7, with 7 bases fitting TRBD1. The CDR3 covers 14 residues. V trimming: 3 bases; J trimming: 2 bases; junction bases outside the gene matches: 4. Looked up from germline, CDR1 is KGHSH and CDR2 is LQKENI. The CDR3 coding sequence is TGTGCCAGCTCACCGAGACAGGGAACCTACGAGCAGTACGTC. Its protein is CASSPRQGTYEQYV.

The chain links TRBV4-3 to TRBJ1-2; possible D gene TRBD1, 5 bases. Germline loops: CDR1 LGHNA, CDR2 YSLEER. There are 16 residues in the CDR3. The ends were cut back, 3 bases at V and 2 bases at J, with 16 bases in the middle. CDR3 nucleotides: TGCGCCAGCAGCCACCTCGGGGGGGGGTCCAACTATGGCTACACCTTC. Its translation: CASSHLGGGSNYGYTF.

This rearrangement joins TRBV7-8 to TRBJ1-5; D might be TRBD1 (5 bases). V was trimmed by 1 base and J by 11 bases, leaving 15 bases between them. Germline assignment: CDR1 SGHVS and CDR2 FQNEAQ. This CDR3 is 14 amino acids long. The CDR3 region is CASSLVGGEWAQHF. CDR3 bases: TGTGCCAGCAGCTTAGTCGGGGGGGAATGGGCCCAGCATTTT.

CDR3 loop: CAISPGTSGPGEQFF. DNA for the CDR3: TGTGCCATCAGTCCGGGGACTAGCGGTCCGGGGGAGCAGTTCTTC. The chain has TRBV10-3 and TRBJ2-1, with 11 bases identical to TRBD2. Trimming at V came to 5 bases and at J to 10 bases, leaving 10 bases not matched to a gene. This CDR3 region has 15 residues. Germline-derived CDR1 and CDR2 are ENHRY and SYGVKD.

This rearrangement joins TRBV7-2 to TRBJ2-2, with 9 bases lining up with TRBD2. The CDR3 is made up of 17 amino acids. The ends lost 0 bases at V and 2 bases at J; junction bases unmatched: 4. Looked up from germline, CDR1 is SGHTA and CDR2 is FQGNSA. CDR3 loop: CASSLALTSGNTGELFF. The CDR3, as DNA: TGTGCCAGCAGCTTAGCGCTGACTAGCGGTAACACCGGGGAGCTGTTTTTT.

The rearrangement links TRBV3-1 (or the pseudogene TRBV3-2) to TRBJ2-3, with 9 nucleotides matching TRBD1. The germline CDR1 and CDR2 sequences are LGHDT and YNNKEL (reference sequence). Trimming cost V 4 bases and J 0 bases; bases outside gene matches: 5. The CDR3 is 16 residues long. The CDR3 loop is CASSLTTGGSTDTQYF. DNA of the CDR3: TGTGCCAGCAGCCTAACGACAGGGGGTAGCACAGATACGCAGTATTTT.

The V gene is TRBV5-6, the J gene TRBJ2-7; 11 nucleotides match TRBD1. Germline CDR1 is SGHDT and CDR2 is YYEEEE. The CDR3 is 14 amino acids. The CDR3 region has the DNA TGTGCCAGCAGCTACACCGGGACAGGGGGGTTCAAAGACGTC. Translated, it gives CASSYTGTGGFKDV.

The chain recombines TRBV4-1 with TRBJ2-2; 9 bases agree with TRBD1. The CDR3 loop spans 13 amino acids. V lost 7 bases and J lost 4; bases outside the gene matches: 1. The germline V gene encodes CDR1 MGHRA and CDR2 YSYEKL. CDR3 bases: TGCGCCAGCACACAGGGGGCCACCGGGGAGCTGTTTTTT. Translation: CASTQGATGELFF.

The rearrangement links TRBV7-2 to TRBJ1-4; D ambiguous. Germline V lookup: CDR1 SGHTA, CDR2 FQGNSA. The V and J ends lost 5 bases and 4 bases respectively, with 17 bases between them. The CDR3 totals 16 residues. CDR3 bases: TGTGCCAGCAGCCCTAGCGTGTTGGAGGTTAATGAAAAACTGTTTTTT. Residues: CASSPSVLEVNEKLFF.

This chain uses TRBV11-3 with TRBJ2-5, with no clear D. The CDR3 is 11 amino acids. The germline V and J ends were trimmed by 5 bases and 5 bases, with 6 bases remaining between them. Germline V gene data show CDR1 as SGHNT and CDR2 as YENEEA. CDR3 sequence (DNA): TGTGCCAGCAGCAGCAGGGAGACCCAGTACTTC. This codes for CASSSRETQYF.

The V and J genes are TRBV30 and TRBJ2-3, with D maybe TRBD1 (6 bases). CDR3 length equals 14 residues. The V and J ends lost 6 bases and 5 bases respectively, with 18 bases between them. Germline V CDR1 and CDR2: GTSNPN, SVGIG (reference sequence). Here the CDR3 reads CACRSGAAGDTQYF. The CDR3 DNA follows: TGTGCCTGTCGTTCAGGGGCCGCGGGAGATACGCAGTATTTT.